One sample yielded the 32 T cell receptor beta chains listed below, sequenced in a study of cytomegalovirus exposure and HLA in healthy donors. Assay used: immunoSEQ multiplex PCR; TCRdb lists only in-frame clones, some missing. The sample includes 80,000 to 100,000 clones, roughly 90% of them seen just once. Sequencing input: PBMCs. The origin of the receptors is a young man in good health and CMV-seronegative.

The V gene is TRBV6-4, the J gene TRBJ2-3, with TRBD2 matching over 14 bases. After removal of 0 bases from V and 4 bases from J, the junction contained 0 bases not matched to a gene. There are 16 residues in the CDR3. Germline assignment: CDR1 MRHNA and CDR2 SNTAGT. Here the CDR3 reads CASSDSTSGGADTQYF. The CDR3 DNA reads as TGTGCCAGCAGTGACTCGACTAGCGGGGGGGCAGATACGCAGTATTTT.

This chain connects TRBV19 to TRBJ1-1; maybe TRBD1 (6 bases). V was cut by 7 bases and J by 1 base, with 7 bases left in between. In germline, CDR1 is LNHDA, CDR2 SQIVND (reference sequence). This CDR3 region has 12 residues. The CDR3 DNA is TGTGCCAGTACGACAGGGAACACTGAAGCTTTCTTT. Translating it yields CASTTGNTEAFF.

This sequence joins TRBV7-9 and TRBJ1-1, with D tentatively TRBD1 (6 bases). CDR1 is SEHNR and CDR2 is FQNEAQ in the germline V gene (reference sequence). V dropped 5 bases and J dropped 1 base, with 11 bases sitting between them. This CDR3 has 14 amino acids. As DNA, the CDR3 is TGTGCCAGCAGCCGCAGGGGCCGGAACACTGAAGCTTTCTTT. Translating gives CASSRRGRNTEAFF. Combining the CDR3 with reference TRBV7-9 and TRBJ1-1 gives the whole variable domain DTGVSQNPRHKITKRGQNVTFRCDPISEHNRLYWYRQTLGQGPEFLTYFQNEAQLEKSRLLSDRFSAERPKGSFSTLEIQRTEQGDSAMYLCASSRRGRNTEAFFGQGTRLTVV.

The chain combines TRBV18 with TRBJ2-2; unclear D gene. The V and J ends lost 3 bases and 7 bases respectively, with 12 bases between them. CDR1 is KGHSH and CDR2 is LQKENI in the germline V gene. This CDR3 region has 14 residues. The CDR3 sequence: CASSPIHSGGELFF. CDR3 DNA sequence: TGTGCCAGCTCACCTATCCATTCGGGCGGGGAGCTGTTTTTT.

Only a few counts were recorded for this clone. The genes are TRBV27 and TRBJ1-2, with D uncertain. The V gene's germline CDR1 is MNHEY and CDR2 SMNVEV (reference sequence). The CDR3 loop spans 12 amino acids. The germline V and J ends were trimmed by 4 bases and 5 bases, with 8 bases remaining between them. Here the CDR3 DNA reads TGTGCCAGCAGTTCGCGGGGATATGGCTACACCTTC. Residues: CASSSRGYGYTF.

The J gene is TRBJ2-7, the V gene TRBV7-9, with 7 bases matching TRBD1. The CDR3 covers 12 residues. The germline V gene encodes CDR1 SEHNR and CDR2 FQNEAQ (reference sequence). The V gene end was trimmed by 5 bases and the J gene end by 6 bases; junction bases not matched to a gene: 4. CDR3 sequence (DNA): TGTGCCAGCAGCATAGGGGGCGGCGAGCAGTACTTC. It translates to CASSIGGGEQYF.

The chain has TRBV28 and TRBJ2-7; 10 positions match TRBD2. This CDR3 contains 16 residues. After removal of 6 bases from V and 2 bases from J, the junction contained 10 bases not matched to a gene. CDR1 is MDHEN and CDR2 is SYDVKM in the germline V gene. As DNA, the CDR3 is TGTGCCAGCAGAAGAACCGGACTAGCGGCCCCCTACGAGCAGTACTTC. It translates to CASRRTGLAAPYEQYF.

The chain recombines TRBV5-8 with TRBJ1-2; D not certain. Looked up from germline, CDR1 is SGHTS and CDR2 is YDEGEE. CDR3 size: 17 residues. The V and J ends lost 0 bases and 2 bases respectively, with 17 bases between them. CDR3: CASSLAFLVEENYGYTF. The DNA of the CDR3 is TGTGCCAGCAGCTTGGCCTTTCTGGTAGAAGAAAACTATGGCTACACCTTC.

This chain links TRBV7-9 with TRBJ1-4; 8 bases line up with TRBD1. Germline trimming cut 1 base from V and 7 bases from J; bases unmatched to any gene: 5. The length of the CDR3 is 15 residues. CDR1 and CDR2 from the germline V gene are SEHNR and FQNEAQ (reference sequence). The CDR3 DNA reads TGTGCCAGCAGCTTAGGGACAGGGTATGGTGAAAAACTGTTTTTT. It codes for CASSLGTGYGEKLFF. Variable domain in full (rest from reference TRBV7-9 and TRBJ1-4): DTGVSQNPRHKITKRGQNVTFRCDPISEHNRLYWYRQTLGQGPEFLTYFQNEAQLEKSRLLSDRFSAERPKGSFSTLEIQRTEQGDSAMYLCASSLGTGYGEKLFFGSGTQLSVL.

V gene TRBV6-1 combines with J gene TRBJ1-2; maybe TRBD1 (6 bases). Germline V lookup: CDR1 MNHNS, CDR2 SASEGT. Between the trimmed V and J ends, which lost 3 bases and 4 bases, there was a span of 9 bases. CDR3 length: 13 amino acids. The CDR3 DNA sequence: TGTGCCAGCAGTGACAGGGGACCCTATGGCTACACCTTC. Amino acids: CASSDRGPYGYTF.

The chain is built from TRBV7-2 and TRBJ2-5; the match to TRBD2 covers 10 bases. The trim removed 4 bases at V and 5 bases at J, leaving 7 bases unmatched. The CDR3 loop spans 15 amino acids. Germline V gene lookup returns CDR1 SGHTA and CDR2 FQGNSA. CDR3 bases: TGTGCCAGCAGCTCCCTAGCGGGAGCATGGGAGACCCAGTACTTC. Translating gives CASSSLAGAWETQYF. Full variable domain (missing parts from reference TRBV7-2 and TRBJ2-5): GAGVSQSPSNKVTEKGKDVELRCDPISGHTALYWYRQSLGQGLEFLIYFQGNSAPDKSGLPSDRFSAERTGGSVSTLTIQRTQQEDSAVYLCASSSLAGAWETQYFGPGTRLLVL.

The V gene is TRBV19, the J gene TRBJ2-2; D is perhaps TRBD1 (5 bases). There are 14 residues in the CDR3. Germline CDR1 LNHDA, CDR2 SQIVND (reference sequence). V was clipped by 8 bases and J by 0 bases, with 10 bases between them. CDR3 residues: CASGAGSNTGELFF. CDR3 coding DNA: TGTGCCAGTGGGGCAGGGTCGAACACCGGGGAGCTGTTTTTT.

The chain is built from TRBV5-6 and TRBJ1-1; 9 bases agree with TRBD1. V shed 4 bases, J shed 5 bases, and the junction held 6 bases outside the gene matches. Germline CDR1 reads SGHDT; CDR2 reads YYEEEE. The CDR3 is made up of 14 amino acids. The DNA of the CDR3 is TGTGCCAGCAGCGTACAGGGGGCGGGTACTGAAGCTTTCTTT. It codes for CASSVQGAGTEAFF.

V usage is TRBV11-2 and J usage is TRBJ1-2; 9 bases align to TRBD1. The CDR3 is 19 amino acids. Germline V gene sequence: CDR1 SGHAT, CDR2 FQNNGV. V trimming: 5 bases; J trimming: 6 bases; junction bases outside the gene matches: 22. CDR3 loop: CASSPGEIWDRVTWDGYTF. CDR3 DNA: TGTGCCAGCAGCCCAGGGGAAATTTGGGACAGGGTCACCTGGGATGGCTACACCTTC.

V is TRBV5-5 and J is TRBJ1-5; TRBD1 might be the D (5 bases). CDR1 is SGHKS, CDR2 YYEKEE, per germline (reference sequence). This CDR3 spans 13 amino acids. Between the trimmed V and J ends, which lost 4 bases and 2 bases, there was a span of 7 bases. The CDR3, as DNA: TGTGCCAGCAGCCAAGGGGGCAATCAGCCCCAGCATTTT. It translates to CASSQGGNQPQHF.

The chain recombines TRBV30 with TRBJ2-7; TRBD1 agrees at 8 bases. The trim removed 0 bases at V and 7 bases at J, leaving 8 bases unmatched. From germline, CDR1 is GTSNPN and CDR2 SVGIG (reference sequence). This CDR3 region has 14 residues. The CDR3 sequence is CAWSVHRGLREQYF. Here the CDR3 DNA reads TGTGCCTGGAGTGTACACAGGGGGTTGAGGGAGCAGTACTTC.

J is TRBJ1-4 and V is TRBV25-1; weak D call: TRBD1 (5 bases). Per the germline V gene, CDR1 is MGHDK and CDR2 is SYGVNS. With 5 bases removed from V and 0 bases from J, the gap between germline ends came to 10 bases. This CDR3 region has 15 residues. The CDR3 region has the DNA TGTGCCAGCAGTCTACTACAGGCAACTAATGAAAAACTGTTTTTT. It translates to CASSLLQATNEKLFF.

In its sample, this clone was seen once. The chain couples TRBV11-3 to TRBJ2-7, with 7 bases matching TRBD1. J was trimmed by 6 bases and V by 2 bases; bases with no gene match: 10. The CDR3 length is 15 residues. Germline CDR1 is SGHNT and CDR2 is YENEEA. The CDR3, as DNA: TGTGCCAGCAGCTTAACCGGACAGGCCATCGGCGAGCAGTACTTC. It codes for CASSLTGQAIGEQYF. The variable domain in full, with the rest retrieved from reference TRBV11-3 and TRBJ2-7, is EAGVVQSPRYKIIEKKQPVAFWCNPISGHNTLYWYLQNLGQGPELLIRYENEEAVDDSQLPKDRFSAERLKGVDSTLKIQPAELGDSAVYLCASSLTGQAIGEQYFGPGTRLTVT.

The sample holds one count of this clone. An end of the junction differs from the germline gene, which may be a read error. The V gene is TRBV7-7, the J gene TRBJ2-1; D perhaps matches TRBD2 (5 bases). Germline V gives CDR1 SSHAT, CDR2 FNYEAQ (reference sequence). The CDR3 is made up of 13 amino acids. DNA for the CDR3: TGTGCTAGCAGCACGGACTTTAACAATGAGCAGTTCTTC. Encoded protein: CASSTDFNNEQFF.

CDR3 region: CASSQGRTDTQYF. The DNA of the CDR3 is TGTGCCAGCAGCCAAGGGCGGACAGATACGCAGTATTTT. This chain uses TRBV4-2 with TRBJ2-3; D gene uncertain. This CDR3 has 13 amino acids. The ends were cut back, 1 base at V and 3 bases at J, with 5 bases in the middle. Germline-derived CDR1 and CDR2 are LGHNA and YNFKEQ.

This clone was counted a single time. The rearrangement uses TRBV28 and TRBJ2-7, with 8 nucleotides matching TRBD1. Trimming at V came to 5 bases and at J to 0 bases, leaving 6 bases not matched to a gene. This CDR3 spans 15 amino acids. The germline CDR1 and CDR2 sequences are MDHEN and SYDVKM. The CDR3 spells CASSPPGGLSYEQYF. CDR3 sequence (DNA): TGTGCCAGCAGTCCCCCAGGGGGCCTCTCCTACGAGCAGTACTTC.

The chain carries TRBV5-1 and TRBJ1-2; tentatively, D is TRBD1 (5 bases). Germline V gives CDR1 SGHRS, CDR2 YFSETQ. The CDR3 has 16 residues. The ends were cut back, 4 bases at V and 6 bases at J, with 22 bases in the middle. The CDR3 coding sequence is TGCGCCAGCAGCACCGACAGTTATTCCCCCCAAAATGGCTACACCTTC. Its translation: CASSTDSYSPQNGYTF.

The chain is built from TRBV2 and TRBJ2-3; 9 nucleotides line up with TRBD1. The germline V gene encodes CDR1 SNHLY and CDR2 FYNNEI. The V and J ends lost 1 base and 1 base, in that order; junction bases with no gene match: 0. The CDR3 covers 15 residues. The CDR3: CASSEGTGGTDTQYF. The DNA of the CDR3 is TGTGCCAGCAGTGAAGGGACAGGGGGCACAGATACGCAGTATTTT.

The rearrangement uses TRBV4-1 and TRBJ2-7; 7 positions match TRBD1. Germline V gives CDR1 MGHRA, CDR2 YSYEKL. Trimming at V came to 0 bases and at J to 4 bases, leaving 6 bases not matched to a gene. This CDR3 comprises 15 residues. DNA for the CDR3: TGCGCCAGCAGCCAAGAACGGGCAGGGGGATACGAGCAGTACTTC. This translates into CASSQERAGGYEQYF.

The chain uses TRBV29-1 and TRBJ1-1; no clear D. Germline V gene sequence: CDR1 SQVTM, CDR2 ANQGSEA. The CDR3 totals 13 residues. V was trimmed by 4 bases and J by 0 bases, leaving 9 bases between them. The CDR3 sequence is CSVVARMNTEAFF. The CDR3 nucleotides read TGCAGCGTTGTAGCACGGATGAACACTGAAGCTTTCTTT.

The chain has TRBV2 and TRBJ1-5; 8 bases are a match to TRBD1. This CDR3 has 14 residues. Looked up from germline, CDR1 is SNHLY and CDR2 is FYNNEI. V gave up 8 bases and J gave up 7 bases; unmatched junction bases: 10. The CDR3 nucleotides are TGTGCCAGCGCAGACAGGGGCCTCGAACAGCCCCAGCATTTT. Translating gives CASADRGLEQPQHF. Drawing the rest from reference TRBV2 and TRBJ1-5, the complete variable domain is EPEVTQTPSHQVTQMGQEVILRCVPISNHLYFYWYRQILGQKVEFLVSFYNNEISEKSEIFDDQFSVERPDGSNFTLKIRSTKLEDSAMYFCASADRGLEQPQHFGDGTRLSIL.

This clone was seen a single time. The chain is built from TRBV6-5 and TRBJ2-7; perhaps TRBD1 as D (6 bases). Per germline, CDR1 MNHEY and CDR2 SVGAGI. The CDR3 is 13 residues long. Trimming took 5 bases from V and 6 from J, leaving 14 bases between them. CDR3 sequence reads: CASSQTETGEQYF. The CDR3 DNA sequence: TGTGCCAGCAGTCAGACAGAGACAGGCGAGCAGTACTTC.

This rearrangement joins TRBV7-2 to TRBJ2-7; D unresolved. The CDR3 runs to 13 residues. V lost 1 base to trimming and J lost 3 bases, with 7 bases between them. Germline CDR1 SGHTA, CDR2 FQGNSA. CDR3 sequence reads: CASSLVVGYEQYF. CDR3 bases: TGTGCCAGCAGCTTAGTAGTCGGCTACGAGCAGTACTTC.

The chain joins TRBV6-5 to TRBJ2-1, with 10 bases fitting TRBD2. This CDR3 region has 16 residues. Looked up from germline, CDR1 is MNHEY and CDR2 is SVGAGI. With 3 bases clipped from V and 4 bases from J, the junction kept 6 bases outside the gene matches. CDR3: CASSYTIAGGYNEQFF. CDR3 coding DNA: TGTGCCAGCAGTTATACGATAGCGGGAGGATACAATGAGCAGTTCTTC.

The gene calls are TRBV10-3 and TRBJ2-5, with TRBD1 identical over 7 bases. CDR3 length: 12 residues. The trim removed 8 bases at V and 1 base at J, leaving 1 base unmatched. Germline values: CDR1 ENHRY, CDR2 SYGVKD. Here the CDR3 DNA reads TGTGCCATCCGGGACAGCCAAGAGACCCAGTACTTC. It encodes CAIRDSQETQYF.

CDR3 amino acids: CATAGGIPSYEQYF. The DNA for the CDR3 is TGTGCCACGGCTGGGGGGATTCCGAGCTACGAGCAGTACTTC. The J gene is TRBJ2-7, the V gene TRBV7-9, with TRBD2 as a possible D gene (6 bases). Trimming left V 10 bases short and J 3 bases short, with 19 bases between. The CDR3 contains 14 residues. Germline V gene sequence: CDR1 SEHNR, CDR2 FQNEAQ (reference sequence).

V usage is TRBV6-4 and J usage is TRBJ2-3, with a tentative D call TRBD2 (5 bases). Germline loops: CDR1 MRHNA, CDR2 SNTAGT. The CDR3 has 15 amino acids. The V end lost 3 bases, the J end lost 1 base, and 11 bases lay between the germline ends. In nucleotides, the CDR3 is TGTGCCAGCAGTGAGGACCCCGGGGGCACAGATACGCAGTATTTT. Amino acids: CASSEDPGGTDTQYF.